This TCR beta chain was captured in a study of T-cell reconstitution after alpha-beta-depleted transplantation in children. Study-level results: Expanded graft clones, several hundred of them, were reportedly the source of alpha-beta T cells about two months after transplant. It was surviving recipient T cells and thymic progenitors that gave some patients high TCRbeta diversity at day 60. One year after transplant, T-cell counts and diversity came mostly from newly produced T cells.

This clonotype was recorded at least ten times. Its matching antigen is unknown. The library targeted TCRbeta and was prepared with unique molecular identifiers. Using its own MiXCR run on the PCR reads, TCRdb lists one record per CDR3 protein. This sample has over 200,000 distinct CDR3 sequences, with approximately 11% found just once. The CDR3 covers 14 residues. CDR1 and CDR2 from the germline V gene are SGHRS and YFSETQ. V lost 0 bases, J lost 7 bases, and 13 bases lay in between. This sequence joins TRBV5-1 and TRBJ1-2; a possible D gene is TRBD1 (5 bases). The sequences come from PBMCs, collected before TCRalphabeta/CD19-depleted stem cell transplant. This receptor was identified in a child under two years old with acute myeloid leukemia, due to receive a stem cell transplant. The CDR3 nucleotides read TGCGCCAGCAGCTTGGAGCAGGGACCCTTTGGCTACACCTTC. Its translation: CASSLEQGPFGYTF.